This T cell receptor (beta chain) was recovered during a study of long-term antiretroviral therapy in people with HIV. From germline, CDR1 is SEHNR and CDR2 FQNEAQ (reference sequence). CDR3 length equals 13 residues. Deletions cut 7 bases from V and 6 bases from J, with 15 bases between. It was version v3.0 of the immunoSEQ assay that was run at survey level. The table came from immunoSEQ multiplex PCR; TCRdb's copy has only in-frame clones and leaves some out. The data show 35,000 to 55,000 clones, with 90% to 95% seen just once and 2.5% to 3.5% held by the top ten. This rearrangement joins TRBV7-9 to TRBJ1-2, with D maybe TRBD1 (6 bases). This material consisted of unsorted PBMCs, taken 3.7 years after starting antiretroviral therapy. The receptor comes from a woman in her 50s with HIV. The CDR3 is CASKGVDIDGYTF. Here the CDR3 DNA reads TGTGCCAGCAAGGGGGTGGATATCGATGGCTACACCTTC. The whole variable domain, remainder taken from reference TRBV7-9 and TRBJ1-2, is DTGVSQNPRHKITKRGQNVTFRCDPISEHNRLYWYRQTLGQGPEFLTYFQNEAQLEKSRLLSDRFSAERPKGSFSTLEIQRTEQGDSAMYLCASKGVDIDGYTFGSGTRLTVV.